This TCR beta chain was recorded in a study of shared clonotypes between healthy human individuals. Looking at the study overall: Each donor had three CD4 naive, three CD4 memory, two CD8 naive and one CD8 memory plate.

CD8 cells classed as naive were CD45RO-negative and positively selected for CCR7, excluding terminally differentiated effector memory CD45RA+ cells. Template for every sorted-subset replicate PCR totaled about 0.2 ug DNA, around 33,000 T cell genomes. The assay was immunoSEQ multiplex PCR, and TCRdb's table has in-frame clones only and misses some. The sample lists approximately 1.9 million clones; just over 90% were seen once. The TCR comes from a man younger than 30 in good health. Some clones in this sample may be carry-over from other donors' samples. Material: naive CD8+ T cells from PBMCs.

CDR3 protein: CASSESTGLELGGYTF. The CDR3 DNA reads TGCGCCAGCAGTGAGTCGACCGGGCTCGAACTCGGTGGCTACACCTTC. The chain is built from TRBV10-2 and TRBJ1-2; D gene unclear. V was trimmed by 0 bases and J by 7 bases, leaving 18 bases between them. The CDR3 extends over 16 amino acids. In germline, CDR1 is WSHSY, CDR2 SAAADI.